Given below is one T cell receptor (beta chain) in context. Using immunoSEQ multiplex PCR, the repertoire was profiled, and TCRdb retains in-frame clones only, with some absent. The data show roughly 2.6 million clones, with approximately 92% seen just once and more than 0.12% held by the top ten. The source of the sample is a study of shared clonotypes between healthy human individuals. V lost 5 bases and J 3 bases, leaving 12 bases between the germline ends. This CDR3 has 13 amino acids. CDR1 is SGHRS, CDR2 YFSETQ, per germline. This TCR was sampled from a man in his late teens or twenties in good health. The sequenced sample consisted of naive CD4+ T cells sorted from blood. The subset is: CD45RA+ positively selected. The genes are TRBV5-1 and TRBJ2-7; D not certain. CDR3 amino acids: CASSPENGYEQYF. The CDR3 DNA sequence: TGCGCCAGCAGTCCGGAGAACGGCTACGAGCAGTACTTC.